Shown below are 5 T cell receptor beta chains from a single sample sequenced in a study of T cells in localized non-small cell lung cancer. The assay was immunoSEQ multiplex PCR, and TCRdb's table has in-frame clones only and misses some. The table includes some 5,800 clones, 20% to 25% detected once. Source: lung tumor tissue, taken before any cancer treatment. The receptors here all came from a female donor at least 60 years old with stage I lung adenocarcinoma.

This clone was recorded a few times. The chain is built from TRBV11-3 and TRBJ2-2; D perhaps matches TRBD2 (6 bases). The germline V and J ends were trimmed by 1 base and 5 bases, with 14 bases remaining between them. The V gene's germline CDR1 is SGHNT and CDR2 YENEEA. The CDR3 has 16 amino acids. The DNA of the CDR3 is TGTGCCAGCAGCTTAGTTGGCGGGGCCAGAACCGGGGAGCTGTTTTTT. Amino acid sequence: CASSLVGGARTGELFF.

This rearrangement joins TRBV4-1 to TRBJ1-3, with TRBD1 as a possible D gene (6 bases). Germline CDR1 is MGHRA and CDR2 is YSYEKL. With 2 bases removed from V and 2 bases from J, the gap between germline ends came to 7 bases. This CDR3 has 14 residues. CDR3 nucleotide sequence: TGCGCCAGCAGCCAAACAGGGACTGGAAACACCATATATTTT. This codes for CASSQTGTGNTIYF.

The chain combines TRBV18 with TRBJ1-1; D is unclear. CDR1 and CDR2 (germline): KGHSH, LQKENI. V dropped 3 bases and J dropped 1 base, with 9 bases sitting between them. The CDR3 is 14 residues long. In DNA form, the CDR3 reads TGTGCCAGCTCACCGGAGGGAGCGAACACTGAAGCTTTCTTT. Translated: CASSPEGANTEAFF. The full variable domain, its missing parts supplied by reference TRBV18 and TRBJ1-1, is NAGVMQNPRHLVRRRGQEARLRCSPMKGHSHVYWYRQLPEEGLKFMVYLQKENIIDESGMPKERFSAEFPKEGPSILRIQQVVRGDSAAYFCASSPEGANTEAFFGQGTRLTVV.

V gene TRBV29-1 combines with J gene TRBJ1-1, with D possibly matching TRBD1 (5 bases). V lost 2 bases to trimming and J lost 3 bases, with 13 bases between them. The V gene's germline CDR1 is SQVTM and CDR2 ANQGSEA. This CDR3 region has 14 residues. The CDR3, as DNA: TGCAGCGTTGAATTGCCAGGGAAGGACACTGAAGCTTTCTTT. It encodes CSVELPGKDTEAFF.

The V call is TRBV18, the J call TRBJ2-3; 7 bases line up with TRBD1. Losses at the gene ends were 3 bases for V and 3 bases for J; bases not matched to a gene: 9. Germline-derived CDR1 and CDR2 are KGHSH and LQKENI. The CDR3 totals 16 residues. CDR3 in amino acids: CASSPVTGVGTDTQYF. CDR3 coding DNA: TGTGCCAGCTCACCGGTTACAGGGGTAGGAACAGATACGCAGTATTTT.